This T cell receptor beta chain stems from a study of T-cell memory formation after mild COVID-19. About the study: TCR clusters were mostly confined to one donor each.

TCRdb re-called the 5' RACE reads through MiXCR, storing one row per CDR3 protein. The data show roughly 610,000 distinct CDR3 sequences, 17% seen once. This clonotype was seen a handful of times. Its antigen is unidentified. Germline values: CDR1 SQVTM, CDR2 ANQGSEA. V dropped 6 bases and J dropped 2; count of bases not matched to a gene: 4. The CDR3 has 13 residues. Broader study findings: Mostly located in CM and EM were contracting CD4+ clones, with contracting CD8+ clones located in EMRA. Pre-infection memory already had some responding clones, implying cross-reactive memory joined. Day 15 to 85 contracting clones showed balanced CD4/CD8; later expanders leaned CD4+.

This TCR came from an adult woman who had mild COVID-19 (a few samples of this study predate the infection). Cell type and time point are not known. The sequenced sample consisted of PBMCs or a T cell subset sorted from them (not recorded which). This chain connects TRBV29-1 to TRBJ2-7; 10 bases are a match to TRBD1. For the CDR3, the DNA is TGCAGCGTGAGGGACAGGGGCGCCTACGAGCAGTACTTC. Translated: CSVRDRGAYEQYF.